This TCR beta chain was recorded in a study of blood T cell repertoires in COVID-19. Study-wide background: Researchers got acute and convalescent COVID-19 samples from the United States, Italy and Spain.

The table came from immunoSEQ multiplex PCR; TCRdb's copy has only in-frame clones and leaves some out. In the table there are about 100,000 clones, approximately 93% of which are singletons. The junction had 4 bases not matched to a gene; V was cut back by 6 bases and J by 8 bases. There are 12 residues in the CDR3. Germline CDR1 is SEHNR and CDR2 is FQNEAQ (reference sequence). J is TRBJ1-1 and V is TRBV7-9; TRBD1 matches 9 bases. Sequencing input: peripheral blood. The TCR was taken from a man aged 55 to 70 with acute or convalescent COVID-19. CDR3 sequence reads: CASSPTGGEAFF. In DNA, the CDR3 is TGTGCCAGCAGTCCGACAGGGGGAGAAGCTTTCTTT.